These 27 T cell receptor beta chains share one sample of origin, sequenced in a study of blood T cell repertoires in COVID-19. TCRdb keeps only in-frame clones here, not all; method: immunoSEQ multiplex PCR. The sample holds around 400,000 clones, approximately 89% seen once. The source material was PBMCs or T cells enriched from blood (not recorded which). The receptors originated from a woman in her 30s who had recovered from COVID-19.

The CDR3 here is CASSYSRGYEQYF. The CDR3 DNA reads TGTGCCAGCAGTTATTCTCGAGGTTACGAGCAGTACTTC. The V gene is TRBV6-2 or TRBV6-3, the J gene TRBJ2-7, with no clear D. CDR3 length equals 13 residues. V lost 3 bases to trimming and J lost 4 bases, with 10 bases between them. CDR1 and CDR2 (germline): MNHEY, SVGEGT.

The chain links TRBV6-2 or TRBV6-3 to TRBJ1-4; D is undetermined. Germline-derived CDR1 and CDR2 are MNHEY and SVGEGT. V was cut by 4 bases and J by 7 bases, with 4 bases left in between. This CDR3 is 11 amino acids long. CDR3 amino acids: CASSSSEKLFF. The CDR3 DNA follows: TGTGCCAGCAGTTCCAGTGAAAAACTGTTTTTT.

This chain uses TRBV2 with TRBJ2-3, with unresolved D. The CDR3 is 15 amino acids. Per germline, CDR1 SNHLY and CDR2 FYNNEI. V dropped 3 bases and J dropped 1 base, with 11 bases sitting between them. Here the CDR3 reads CASSDQDLGTDTQYF. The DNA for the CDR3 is TGTGCCAGCAGTGACCAGGATTTGGGCACAGATACGCAGTATTTT.

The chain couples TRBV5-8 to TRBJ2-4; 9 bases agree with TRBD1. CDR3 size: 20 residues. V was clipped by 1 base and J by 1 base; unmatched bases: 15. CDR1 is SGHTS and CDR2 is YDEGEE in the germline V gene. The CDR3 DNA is TGTGCCAGCAGCTTGTGGGGAATACAGGGGGCGAAGAACGCCAAAAACATTCAGTACTTC. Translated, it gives CASSLWGIQGAKNAKNIQYF.

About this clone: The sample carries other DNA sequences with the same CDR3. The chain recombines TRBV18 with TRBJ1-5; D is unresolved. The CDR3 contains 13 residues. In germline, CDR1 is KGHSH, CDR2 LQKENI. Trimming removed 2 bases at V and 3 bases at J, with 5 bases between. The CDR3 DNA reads TGTGCCAGCTCACCAGGCCCCAATCAGCCCCAGCATTTT. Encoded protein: CASSPGPNQPQHF.

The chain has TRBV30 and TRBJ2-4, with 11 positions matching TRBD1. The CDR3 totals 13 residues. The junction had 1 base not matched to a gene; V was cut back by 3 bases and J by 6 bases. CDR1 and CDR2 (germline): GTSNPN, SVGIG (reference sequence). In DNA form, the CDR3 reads TGTGCCTGGAGGGGGACAGGGGGAAACATTCAGTACTTC. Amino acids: CAWRGTGGNIQYF.

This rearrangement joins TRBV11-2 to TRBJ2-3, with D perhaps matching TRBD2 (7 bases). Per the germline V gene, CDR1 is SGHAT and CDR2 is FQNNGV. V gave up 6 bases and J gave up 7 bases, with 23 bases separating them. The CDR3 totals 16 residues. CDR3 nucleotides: TGTGCCAGCAGACCATCAATTGCGGGGGCGGTGAATACGCAGTATTTT. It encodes CASRPSIAGAVNTQYF.

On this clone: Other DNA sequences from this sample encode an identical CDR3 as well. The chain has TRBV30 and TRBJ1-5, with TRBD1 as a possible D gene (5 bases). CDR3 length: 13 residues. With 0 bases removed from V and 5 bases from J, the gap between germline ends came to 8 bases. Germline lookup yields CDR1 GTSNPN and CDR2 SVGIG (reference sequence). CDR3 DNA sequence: TGTGCCTGGAGTGTCGGGGGTGATCAGCCCCAGCATTTT. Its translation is CAWSVGGDQPQHF.

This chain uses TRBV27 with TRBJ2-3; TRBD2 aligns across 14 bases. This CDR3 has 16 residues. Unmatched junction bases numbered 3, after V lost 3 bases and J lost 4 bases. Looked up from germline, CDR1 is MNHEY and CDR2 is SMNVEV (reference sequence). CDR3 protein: CASSFGLAGGSDTQYF. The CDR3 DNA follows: TGTGCCAGCAGTTTCGGACTAGCGGGGGGTTCAGATACGCAGTATTTT.

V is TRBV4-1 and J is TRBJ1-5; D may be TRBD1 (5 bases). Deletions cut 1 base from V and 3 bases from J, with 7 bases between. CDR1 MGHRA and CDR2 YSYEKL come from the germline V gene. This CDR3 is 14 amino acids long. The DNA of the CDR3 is TGCGCCAGCAGCCAAGTACAGGTCAATCAGCCCCAGCATTTT. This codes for CASSQVQVNQPQHF.

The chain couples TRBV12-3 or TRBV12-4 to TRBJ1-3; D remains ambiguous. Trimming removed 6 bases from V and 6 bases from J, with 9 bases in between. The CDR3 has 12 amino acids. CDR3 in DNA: TGTGCCAGCAGCCCGCAGAAAAACACCATATATTTT. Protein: CASSPQKNTIYF.

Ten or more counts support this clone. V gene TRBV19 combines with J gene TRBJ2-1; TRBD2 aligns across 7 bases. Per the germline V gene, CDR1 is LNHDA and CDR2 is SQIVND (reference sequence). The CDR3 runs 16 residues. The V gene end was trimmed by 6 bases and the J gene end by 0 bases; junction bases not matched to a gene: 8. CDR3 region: CASSLSGMSSYNEQFF. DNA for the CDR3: TGTGCCAGTAGCCTAAGCGGGATGAGCTCCTACAATGAGCAGTTCTTC.

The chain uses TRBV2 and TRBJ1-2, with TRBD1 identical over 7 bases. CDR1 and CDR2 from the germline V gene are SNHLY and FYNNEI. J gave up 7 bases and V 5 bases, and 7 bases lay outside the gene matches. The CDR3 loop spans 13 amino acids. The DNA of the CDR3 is TGTGCCAGCAGTTCCGACAGGGACACTGGCTACACCTTC. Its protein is CASSSDRDTGYTF.

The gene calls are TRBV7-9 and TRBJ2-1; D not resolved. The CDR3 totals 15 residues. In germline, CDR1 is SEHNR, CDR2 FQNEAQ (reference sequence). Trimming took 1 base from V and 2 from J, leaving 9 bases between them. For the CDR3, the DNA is TGTGCCAGCAGCTTAGGCGGTCCGCCCTACAATGAGCAGTTCTTC. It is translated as CASSLGGPPYNEQFF.

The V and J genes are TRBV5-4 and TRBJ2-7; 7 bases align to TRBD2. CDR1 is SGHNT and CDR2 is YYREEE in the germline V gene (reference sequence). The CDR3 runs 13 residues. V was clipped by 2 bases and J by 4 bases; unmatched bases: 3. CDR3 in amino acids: CASSLRGSYEQYF. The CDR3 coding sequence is TGTGCCAGCAGCTTACGCGGGAGTTACGAGCAGTACTTC.

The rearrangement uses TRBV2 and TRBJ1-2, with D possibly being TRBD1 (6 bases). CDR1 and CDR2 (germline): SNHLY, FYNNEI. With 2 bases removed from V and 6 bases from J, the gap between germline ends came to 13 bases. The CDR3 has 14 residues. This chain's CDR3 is CASSEPSGAHGYTF. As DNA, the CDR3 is TGTGCCAGCAGTGAACCATCAGGGGCGCATGGCTACACCTTC.

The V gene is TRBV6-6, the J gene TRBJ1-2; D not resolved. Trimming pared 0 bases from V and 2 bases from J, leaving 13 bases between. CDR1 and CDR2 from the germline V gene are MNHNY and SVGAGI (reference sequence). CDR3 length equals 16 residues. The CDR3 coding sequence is TGTGCCAGCAGTTACTCGGAGAAGCCGAGGAACTATGGCTACACCTTC. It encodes CASSYSEKPRNYGYTF.

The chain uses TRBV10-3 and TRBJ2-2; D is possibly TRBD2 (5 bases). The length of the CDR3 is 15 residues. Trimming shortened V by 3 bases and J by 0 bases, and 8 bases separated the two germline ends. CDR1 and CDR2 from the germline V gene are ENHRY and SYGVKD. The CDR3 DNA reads TGTGCCATCAGTGACGGGAAGTCGAACACCGGGGAGCTGTTTTTT. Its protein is CAISDGKSNTGELFF.

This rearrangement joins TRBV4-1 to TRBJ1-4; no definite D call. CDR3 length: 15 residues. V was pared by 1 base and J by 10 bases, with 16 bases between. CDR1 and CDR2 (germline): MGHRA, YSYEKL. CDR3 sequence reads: CASSQGGNLRGKLFF. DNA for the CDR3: TGCGCCAGCAGCCAAGGAGGGAACCTACGAGGAAAACTGTTTTTT.

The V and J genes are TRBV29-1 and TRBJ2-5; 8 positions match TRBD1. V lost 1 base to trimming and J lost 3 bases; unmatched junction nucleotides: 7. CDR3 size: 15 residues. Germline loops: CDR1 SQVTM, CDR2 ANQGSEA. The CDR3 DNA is TGCAGCGTTGAAGGTCCCGGGACAGGAAAAGAGACCCAGTACTTC. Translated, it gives CSVEGPGTGKETQYF.

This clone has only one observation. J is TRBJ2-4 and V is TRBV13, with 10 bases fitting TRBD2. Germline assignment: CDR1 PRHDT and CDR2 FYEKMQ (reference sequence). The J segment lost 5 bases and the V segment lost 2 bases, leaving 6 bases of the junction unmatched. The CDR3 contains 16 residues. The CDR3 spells CASSLRPAGGQNIQYF. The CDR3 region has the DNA TGTGCCAGCAGCTTACGTCCAGCGGGGGGGCAAAACATTCAGTACTTC.

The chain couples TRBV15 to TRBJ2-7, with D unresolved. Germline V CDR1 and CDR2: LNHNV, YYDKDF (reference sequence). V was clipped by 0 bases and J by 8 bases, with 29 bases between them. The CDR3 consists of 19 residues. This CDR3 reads CATSREAVSYPPTSSQQYF. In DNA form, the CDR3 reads TGTGCCACCAGCAGAGAGGCGGTTTCGTACCCCCCAACATCATCCCAGCAGTACTTC.

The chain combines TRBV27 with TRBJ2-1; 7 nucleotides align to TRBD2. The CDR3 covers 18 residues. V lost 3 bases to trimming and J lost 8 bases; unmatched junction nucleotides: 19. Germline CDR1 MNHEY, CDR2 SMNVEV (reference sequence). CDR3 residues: CASSLLGRLAITRDEQFF. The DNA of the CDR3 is TGTGCCAGCAGTTTGCTCGGGAGGCTAGCAATAACACGGGATGAGCAGTTCTTC.

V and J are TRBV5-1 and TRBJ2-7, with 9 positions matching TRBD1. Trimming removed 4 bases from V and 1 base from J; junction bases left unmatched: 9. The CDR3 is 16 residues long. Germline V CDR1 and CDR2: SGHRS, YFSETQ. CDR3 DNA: TGCGCCAGCAGCAGGCCCGGGACAGGGTTGTCCTACGAGCAGTACTTC. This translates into CASSRPGTGLSYEQYF.

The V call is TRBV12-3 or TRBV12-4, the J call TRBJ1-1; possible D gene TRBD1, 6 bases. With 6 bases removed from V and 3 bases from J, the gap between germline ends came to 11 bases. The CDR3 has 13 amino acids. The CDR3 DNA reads TGTGCCAGCAGAAACAGGGTGGACACTGAAGCTTTCTTT. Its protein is CASRNRVDTEAFF.

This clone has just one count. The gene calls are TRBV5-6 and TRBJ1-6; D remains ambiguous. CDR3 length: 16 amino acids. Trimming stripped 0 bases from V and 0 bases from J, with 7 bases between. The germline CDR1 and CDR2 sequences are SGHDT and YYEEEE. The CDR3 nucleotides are TGTGCCAGCAGCTTGGTCGGGAGCTCCTATAATTCACCCCTCCACTTT. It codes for CASSLVGSSYNSPLHF.

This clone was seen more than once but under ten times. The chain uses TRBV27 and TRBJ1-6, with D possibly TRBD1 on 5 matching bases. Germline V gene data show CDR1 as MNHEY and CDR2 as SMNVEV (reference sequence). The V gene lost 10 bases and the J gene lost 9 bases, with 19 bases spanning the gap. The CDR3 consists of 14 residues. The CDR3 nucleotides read TGTGCCACCAATCTGGGGGGATTCGGTTCACCCCTCCACTTT. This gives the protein CATNLGGFGSPLHF.